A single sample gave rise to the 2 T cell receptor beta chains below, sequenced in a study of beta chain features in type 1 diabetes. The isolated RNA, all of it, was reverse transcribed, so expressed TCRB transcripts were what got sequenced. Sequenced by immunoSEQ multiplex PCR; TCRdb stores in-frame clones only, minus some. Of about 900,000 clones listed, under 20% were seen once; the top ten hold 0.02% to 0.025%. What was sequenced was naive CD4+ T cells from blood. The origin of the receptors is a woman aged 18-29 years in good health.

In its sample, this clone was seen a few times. The CDR3 reads CAVQGAGNNEQFF. CDR3 nucleotides: TGTGCCGTACAGGGGGCAGGCAACAATGAGCAGTTCTTC. V is TRBV10-3 and J is TRBJ2-1, with 9 bases aligning to TRBD1. J gave up 5 bases and V 11 bases, and 7 bases lay outside the gene matches. The CDR3 contains 13 residues. Per the germline V gene, CDR1 is ENHRY and CDR2 is SYGVKD.

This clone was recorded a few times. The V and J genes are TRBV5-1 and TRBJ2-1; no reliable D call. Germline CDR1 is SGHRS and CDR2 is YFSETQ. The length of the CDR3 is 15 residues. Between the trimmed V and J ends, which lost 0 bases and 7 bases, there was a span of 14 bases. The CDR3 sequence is CASSLGPTAANEQFF. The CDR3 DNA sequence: TGCGCCAGCAGCTTGGGACCCACTGCCGCGAATGAGCAGTTCTTC.